Below, 14 T cell receptor beta chains from the same sample are listed, as sequenced in a study of T cell responses to AZD1222 COVID-19 vaccine. TCRdb's table, derived via immunoSEQ multiplex PCR, lists solely in-frame clones and lacks some. The data contain about 140,000 clones, 93% of them singletons. Sequenced here: peripheral blood, sampled on day 0 of AZD1222 vaccination. These receptors all stem from an adult in good health.

This rearrangement joins TRBV6-4 to TRBJ1-2; the match to TRBD1 covers 7 bases. The V and J ends lost 6 bases and 7 bases, in that order; junction bases with no gene match: 8. This CDR3 has 13 amino acids. The V gene's germline CDR1 is MRHNA and CDR2 SNTAGT. The CDR3 sequence is CASRPAEGAGYTF. The CDR3 coding sequence is TGTGCCAGCAGGCCAGCAGAGGGGGCTGGCTACACCTTC.

The chain is built from TRBV11-2 and TRBJ1-5; D gene ambiguous. V was cut by 5 bases and J by 0 bases, with 20 bases left in between. The CDR3 extends over 18 amino acids. Germline loops: CDR1 SGHAT, CDR2 FQNNGV. CDR3: CASSLGKPGFSSNQPQHF. In DNA form, the CDR3 reads TGTGCCAGCAGCCTAGGGAAACCAGGATTCTCTAGCAATCAGCCCCAGCATTTT.

This chain joins TRBV2 and TRBJ2-5, with 7 positions matching TRBD2. Germline values: CDR1 SNHLY, CDR2 FYNNEI. V lost 6 bases, J lost 4 bases, and 8 bases stayed unmatched. The CDR3 contains 14 residues. CDR3 loop: CASRSGKEAETQYF. CDR3 DNA sequence: TGTGCCAGCAGGAGCGGGAAGGAGGCAGAGACCCAGTACTTC.

The chain recombines TRBV19 with TRBJ1-2, with 9 bases that match TRBD1. Trimming took 5 bases from V and 3 from J; bases not matched to a gene: 4. The CDR3 is 14 amino acids. In germline, CDR1 is LNHDA, CDR2 SQIVND (reference sequence). In DNA form, the CDR3 reads TGTGCCAGTAGTCGGGACAGGGCCGACTATGGCTACACCTTC. Protein product: CASSRDRADYGYTF.

The rearrangement uses TRBV30 and TRBJ1-2; 9 nucleotides agree with TRBD1. After removal of 1 base from V and 1 base from J, the junction contained 7 bases not matched to a gene. Per the germline V gene, CDR1 is GTSNPN and CDR2 is SVGIG (reference sequence). The CDR3 consists of 16 residues. DNA for the CDR3: TGTGCCTGGAGTGCACCCGGACAGGGGTTTAACTATGGCTACACCTTC. It encodes CAWSAPGQGFNYGYTF. The complete variable domain, with remaining parts taken from reference TRBV30 and TRBJ1-2, reads SQTIHQWPATLVQPVGSPLSLECTVEGTSNPNLYWYRQAAGRGLQLLFYSVGIGQISSEVPQNLSASRPQDRQFILSSKKLLLSDSGFYLCAWSAPGQGFNYGYTFGSGTRLTVV.

This chain links TRBV4-1 with TRBJ1-6; D is possibly TRBD1 (6 bases). The V gene's germline CDR1 is MGHRA and CDR2 YSYEKL. V was pared by 0 bases and J by 7 bases, with 10 bases between. This CDR3 has 15 amino acids. DNA for the CDR3: TGCGCCAGCAGCCAAGAAGGGCAGGGGAATTCACCCCTCCACTTT. This sequence encodes CASSQEGQGNSPLHF.

The rearrangement links TRBV30 to TRBJ2-1, with TRBD2 matching over 11 bases. The germline gives CDR1 GTSNPN, CDR2 SVGIG (reference sequence). Trimming cost V 4 bases and J 7 bases; bases outside gene matches: 9. The CDR3 extends over 15 amino acids. CDR3 DNA sequence: TGTGCCTGGAATAAACGAACTAGCGGGAGAAATGAGCAGTTCTTC. This gives the protein CAWNKRTSGRNEQFF.

Details on this clone: A junction end diverges from the germline sequence, so it may reflect a read error. The chain combines TRBV6-5 with TRBJ2-7, with D uncertain. The CDR3 has 15 residues. Per germline, CDR1 MNHEY and CDR2 SVGAGI. CDR3 bases: TGTGCCAGCAGTGACTCCTCGGCTGGGTCCTACGAGCAGTACTTC. Protein product: CASSDSSAGSYEQYF.

The chain is built from TRBV9 and TRBJ1-4; maybe TRBD1 (5 bases). Trimming cost V 3 bases and J 8 bases, with 17 bases left between them. The CDR3 length is 15 residues. Germline lookup yields CDR1 SGDLS and CDR2 YYNGEE. CDR3 loop: CASSALGRRGEKLFF. As DNA, the CDR3 is TGTGCCAGCAGCGCCTTAGGAAGGCGGGGGGAAAAACTGTTTTTT.

This clone was detected only a few times. This rearrangement joins TRBV4-1 to TRBJ2-1; D is perhaps TRBD2 (6 bases). This CDR3 has 13 amino acids. Germline V CDR1 and CDR2: MGHRA, YSYEKL. V was clipped by 4 bases and J by 8 bases, with 12 bases between them. This chain's CDR3 is CASSLYPGDEQFF. The CDR3, as DNA: TGCGCCAGCAGCCTTTACCCGGGGGATGAGCAGTTCTTC.

The V gene is TRBV7-9, the J gene TRBJ2-7, with D possibly TRBD1 on 6 matching bases. Germline-derived CDR1 and CDR2 are SEHNR and FQNEAQ (reference sequence). CDR3 length: 15 residues. Trimming took off 3 bases at V and 1 base at J, with 13 bases between the two ends. CDR3 loop: CASSFFGQYSYEQYF. CDR3 coding DNA: TGTGCCAGCAGCTTTTTCGGACAGTATTCCTACGAGCAGTACTTC.

This chain uses TRBV7-9 with TRBJ2-1; 9 bases are a match to TRBD2. The trim removed 1 base at V and 2 bases at J, leaving 3 bases unmatched. This CDR3 is 16 amino acids long. In germline, CDR1 is SEHNR, CDR2 FQNEAQ (reference sequence). This CDR3 reads CASSLVRTSAYNEQFF. Written as DNA, the CDR3 is TGTGCCAGCAGCTTAGTTCGGACTAGCGCCTACAATGAGCAGTTCTTC.

This clone was seen once. The chain employs TRBV24-1 and TRBJ2-1; 7 bases agree with TRBD2. The V segment lost 5 bases and the J segment 6 bases; nucleotides outside the gene matches: 15. CDR1 is KGHDR and CDR2 is SFDVKD in the germline V gene. The CDR3 runs 17 residues. CDR3 protein: CATSGPGSSGKANEQFF. DNA for the CDR3: TGTGCCACCAGTGGTCCTGGGTCTAGCGGAAAAGCCAATGAGCAGTTCTTC.

This chain joins TRBV9 and TRBJ1-3; no clear D. V was shortened by 0 bases and J by 2 bases, with 6 bases between the two germline ends. Per germline, CDR1 SGDLS and CDR2 YYNGEE. CDR3 length: 14 amino acids. This CDR3 reads CASSVVGAGNTIYF. DNA for the CDR3: TGTGCCAGCAGCGTAGTCGGGGCTGGAAACACCATATATTTT.